This is a list of T cell receptor beta chains from one sample in a study of blood T cells in healthy people across ages. From the 5' RACE reads, TCRdb called clonotypes with MiXCR, one entry per CDR3 protein. The table includes about 1.5 million distinct CDR3 sequences, about 45% detected once. Material: blood. These receptors were taken from a woman in her late teens or twenties in good health. CDR3s include the opening cysteine and the closing phenylalanine or tryptophan.

V	J	length	CDR3
TRBV27	TRBJ1-4	14	CASSPLRAGEKLFF
TRBV7-9	TRBJ2-7	14	CACSQNLGSVEQYF
TRBV7-8	TRBJ1-6	14	CASSLGQGSSPPHF
TRBV7-2	TRBJ2-7	16	CASSLSSTRGVYEQYF
TRBV7-9	TRBJ2-1	14	CASSLSGYYNEQFF
TRBV7-6	NA	13	CASSCGLRYEQYF
TRBV4-3	TRBJ2-1	17	CASSQGLVGDLYNEQFF
TRBV6-5	TRBJ2-5	12	CASSSTKETQYF
TRBV28	TRBJ1-5	13	CASRPDGSQPQHF
TRBV5-1	TRBJ2-3	16	CASSLLVGGTTDTQYF
TRBV7-3	TRBJ2-1	16	CASSPTGHSSYNEQFF
TRBV9	TRBJ1-1	15	CASSPATGGNTEAFF
TRBV4-1	NA	15	CASSQGSRDMYEQYF